These T cell receptor beta chains were read from a single sample in a study of early T cells in non-severe SARS-CoV-2 infection. One entry per CDR3 protein results from TCRdb running MiXCR on the 5' RACE reads. The repertoire consists of around 94,000 distinct CDR3 sequences, with about an eighth occurring once and the leading ten covering about 6%. Sequences were obtained from whole blood. These receptors were taken from an adult who was a healthcare worker with PCR-confirmed SARS-CoV-2 infection or an uninfected control (not recorded which). Both conserved end residues are part of each CDR3. D genes are given only for firm matches. Clone size appears in some rows only: once, few, many, or a class for an expanded clone.

D	V	length	size	J	DNA	CDR3
NA	TRBV20-1	15	many	TRBJ2-1	TGCAGTGCCCCGGGACTCTCTTACTCCTACAATGAGCAGTTCTTC	CSAPGLSYSYNEQFF
NA	TRBV5-6	15	many	TRBJ2-3	TGTGCCAGCAGCTTCGGAACTTATGGGGGAGATACGCAGTATTTT	CASSFGTYGGDTQYF
NA	TRBV9	13	many	TRBJ2-3	TGTGCCAGCAGCGTAGACTACACAGATACGCAGTATTTT	CASSVDYTDTQYF
NA	TRBV7-8	13	many	TRBJ2-2	TGTGCCAGCAGCTTAAATCACGGCGGGGAGCTGTTTTTT	CASSLNHGGELFF
NA	TRBV20-1	12	few	TRBJ1-5	TGCAGTGCTAATGCGAATAATCAGCCCCAGCATTTT	CSANANNQPQHF
NA	TRBV28	12	few	TRBJ2-7	TGTGCCAGCAGTCGAGACACCGCGCATGAGTACTTC	CASSRDTAHEYF
NA	TRBV29-1	13	few	TRBJ2-1	TGCAGCGTTGAGGTGACTAGGGCTAATGAGCAGTTCTTC	CSVEVTRANEQFF
TRBD1	TRBV7-2	15	few	TRBJ2-1	TGTGCCAGCAGCTTAGTAGGGGGCCGGTGGGATGAGCAGTTCTTC	CASSLVGGRWDEQFF
NA	TRBV18	15	NA	TRBJ1-1	TGTGCCAGCTCACCGATACAGGGAGGGGCCACTGAAGCTTTCTTT	CASSPIQGGATEAFF
TRBD1	TRBV2	18	NA	TRBJ2-1	TGTGCCAGCAGCAAACAGGGGGCGGCGGGATCAGGGGACAATGAGCAGTTCTTC	CASSKQGAAGSGDNEQFF
NA	TRBV28	12	NA	TRBJ1-4	TGTGCCAGCGGCGAGTTTCGGAAAAAACTGTTTTTT	CASGEFRKKLFF
NA	TRBV28	13	NA	TRBJ2-2	TGTGCCAGTATAGGGCGGTGGACCGGGGAGCTGTTTTTT	CASIGRWTGELFF
NA	TRBV4-3	14	many	TRBJ2-7	TGCGCCAGCAGCGGGTCAGACGTTATCCACGAGCAGTACTTC	CASSGSDVIHEQYF
TRBD1	TRBV20-1	13	NA	TRBJ1-2	TGCAGTGCTAGGGGGACAGAGATGCATGGCTACACCTTC	CSARGTEMHGYTF
TRBD2	TRBV5-1	15	few	TRBJ2-1	TGCGCCAGCAGCTTGAGCGGGGACTTTCGAAATGAGCAGTTCTTC	CASSLSGDFRNEQFF
NA	TRBV4-2	14	many	TRBJ2-5	TGTGCCAGCAGCCGAGCGGGCGAAGAAGAGACCCAGTACTTC	CASSRAGEEETQYF
NA	TRBV25-1	14	NA	TRBJ2-7	TGTGCCAGCAGTGACGAGAGATTCTCCTACGAGCAGTACTTC	CASSDERFSYEQYF
NA	TRBV9	15	few	TRBJ2-2	TGTGCCAGCAGCGTAGGCGTGGTCGGAACCGGGGAGCTGTTTTTT	CASSVGVVGTGELFF
NA	TRBV6-5	16	few	TRBJ2-3	TGTGCCAGCAGACCACAGGGCGCCATCAGCACAGATACGCAGTATTTT	CASRPQGAISTDTQYF
TRBD1	TRBV4-1	13	many	TRBJ1-4	TGCGCCAGCAGCCGGACAGGGGGGGAAAAACTGTTTTTT	CASSRTGGEKLFF
NA	TRBV4-2	12	NA	TRBJ1-1	TGTGCCAGCAGCCAGGGGGGATTTGAAGCTTTCTTT	CASSQGGFEAFF
TRBD1	TRBV7-2	13	NA	TRBJ1-2	TGTGCCAGCAGGGTTCCGGGACAGGGAGGCTACACCTTC	CASRVPGQGGYTF
NA	TRBV12-3/TRBV12-4	14	many	TRBJ2-3	TGTGCCAGCAGCCCCCCGCCCAGCTCAGATACGCAGTATTTT	CASSPPPSSDTQYF
TRBD1	TRBV19	15	NA	TRBJ1-5	TGTGCCAGTAATAAGGGGGCGGATGGCAATCAGCCCCAGCATTTT	CASNKGADGNQPQHF
NA	TRBV18	17	few	TRBJ2-6	TGTGCCAGCTCACTCACAGGGTCTCGGGCCGGGGCCAACGTCCTGACTTTC	CASSLTGSRAGANVLTF
NA	TRBV7-9	14	few	TRBJ1-5	TGTGCCAGCAGCTTTCCGGGTTCCGGTCAGCCCCAGCATTTT	CASSFPGSGQPQHF
TRBD2	TRBV11-1	16	NA	TRBJ2-1	TGTGCCAGCAGCTTAGCGGGTAGCGGGGGCTACAATGAGCAGTTCTTC	CASSLAGSGGYNEQFF
NA	TRBV7-6	13	NA	TRBJ2-7	TGTGCCAGCAGCTCCACGACAGGTTACGAGCAGTACTTC	CASSSTTGYEQYF
NA	TRBV5-1	15	few	TRBJ2-1	TGCGCCAGCAGCTTGGGGGGACTGCCTCCCAGAGGCGAGTTCTTC	CASSLGGLPPRGEFF
NA	TRBV10-3	14	few	TRBJ1-5	TGTGCCATCAGTGTAGACCAAGGAGAGCAGCCCCAGCATTTT	CAISVDQGEQPQHF
TRBD2	TRBV7-2	15	many	TRBJ2-3	TGTGCCAGCAGCGGAGGACTAGCGGGAGCAGATACGCAGTATTTT	CASSGGLAGADTQYF
NA	TRBV29-1	16	few	TRBJ2-7	TGCAGCGTTGCGGGCATGGAGAACTCAGGGGCCTACGAGCAGTACTTC	CSVAGMENSGAYEQYF
NA	TRBV7-9	14	few	TRBJ2-3	TGTGCCAGCAGCTTGAGTAGTAGGGGAGATACGCAGTATTTT	CASSLSSRGDTQYF
TRBD2	TRBV6-5	13	few	TRBJ2-1	TGTGCCAGCAGTATAGCGGGAGGGCGTGAGCAGTTCTTC	CASSIAGGREQFF
TRBD1	TRBV18	14	NA	TRBJ2-7	TGTGCCAGCTCACCGCCGGGACAGACATACGAGCAGTACTTC	CASSPPGQTYEQYF
TRBD1	TRBV29-1	12	few	TRBJ2-5	TGCAGCGGATACAGGGGGCGGGAGACCCAGTACTTC	CSGYRGRETQYF
TRBD1	TRBV12-3/TRBV12-4	15	few	TRBJ2-7	TGTGCCAGCAGCCCACCGGGACAGATCTCCTACGAGCAGTACTTC	CASSPPGQISYEQYF
TRBD1	TRBV5-1	14	few	TRBJ1-2	TGCGCCAGCAGCCGGAACGACAGGGTCCGGGGCTACACCTTC	CASSRNDRVRGYTF
NA	TRBV12-3/TRBV12-4	13	once	TRBJ1-1	TGTGCCAGCCGCGGCCGGAAAAACACTGAAGCTTTCTTT	CASRGRKNTEAFF
NA	TRBV28	14	NA	TRBJ1-1	TGTGCCAGCACGGAAGAGCCGGGCCGAGCCGAAGCTTTCTTT	CASTEEPGRAEAFF
NA	TRBV28	17	few	TRBJ2-3	TGTGCCAGCAGTTTCAGAGCGCAATCATTGAATGTGGATACGCAGTATTTT	CASSFRAQSLNVDTQYF
TRBD1	TRBV4-3	16	many	TRBJ1-3	TGCGCCAGCAGCCAAGAGGGACAGGGAGAAGAAAACACCATATATTTT	CASSQEGQGEENTIYF
NA	TRBV30	12	many	TRBJ1-2	TGTGCCTGGACTACGGGGAAGGATGGCTACACCTTC	CAWTTGKDGYTF
NA	TRBV12-3/TRBV12-4	17	NA	TRBJ2-3	TGTGCCAGCAGTTCCCACCGGCCTTATGGACGGAAAGATACGCAGTATTTT	CASSSHRPYGRKDTQYF
NA	TRBV7-9	12	few	TRBJ2-1	TGTGCCAGCAGCTTAATGTCGAGTGAGCAGTTCTTC	CASSLMSSEQFF
NA	TRBV20-1	16	few	TRBJ2-4	TGCAGTGCTAGAGACGCCAGCTTTGGGGCCAAAAACATTCAGTACTTC	CSARDASFGAKNIQYF